The 21 T cell receptor beta chains reported below all come from one sample, sequenced in a study of blood T cells in healthy people across ages. For the second PCR, which ran for roughly 6 to 12 cycles, a sample-barcoded 5' primer and a J-beta primer mix were used. TCRdb recomputed calls from the 5' RACE reads with MiXCR, one row per CDR3 protein. The sample yields around 690,000 distinct CDR3 sequences, 58% seen once. Sequenced material: blood. The receptor set was obtained from a man in his 60s in good health.

On this clonotype itself: A much larger clone is a single base away; this may be a read error. The chain couples TRBV7-2 to TRBJ2-5, with 7 bases identical to TRBD1. Germline lookup yields CDR1 SGHTA and CDR2 FQGNSA. CDR3 length: 13 residues. V lost 5 bases to trimming and J lost 11 bases; unmatched junction nucleotides: 11. The CDR3 nucleotides read TGTGCCAGCAGCGTACTACAGGGGAATGAGCAGTACTTC. It codes for CASSVLQGNEQYF.

This clonotype was counted between two and nine times. The chain uses TRBV5-1 and TRBJ2-7, with a possible D match to TRBD1 (5 bases). Germline V CDR1 and CDR2: SGHRS, YFSETQ. The ends were cut back, 2 bases at V and 3 bases at J, with 12 bases in the middle. CDR3 length: 14 amino acids. In DNA, the CDR3 is TGCGCCAGCAGCTTCGGTCCAGGGAACTACGAGCAGTACTTC. Translating gives CASSFGPGNYEQYF.

The rearrangement links TRBV11-2 to TRBJ2-7; perhaps TRBD1 as D (5 bases). Germline V gives CDR1 SGHAT, CDR2 FQNNGV. V lost 0 bases, J lost 0 bases, and 15 bases lay in between. The CDR3 runs 17 residues. Here the CDR3 reads CASSLDQGSHFSYEQYF. Written as DNA, the CDR3 is TGTGCCAGCAGCTTAGATCAGGGCAGTCACTTCTCCTACGAGCAGTACTTC.

Details on this clonotype: A read error may produce the germline difference seen at one junction end. This chain joins TRBV2 and TRBJ2-1; TRBD1 might be the D (5 bases). This CDR3 contains 16 residues. Germline V gene lookup returns CDR1 SNHLY and CDR2 FYNNEI. This CDR3 is CASSAPRVYSYSEQFF. Written as DNA, the CDR3 is TGTGCCAGCAGCGCCCCCAGGGTTTACTCGTACAGTGAGCAGTTCTTC. Using reference TRBV2 and TRBJ2-1 for the parts outside the CDR3, the full variable domain is EPEVTQTPSHQVTQMGQEVILRCVPISNHLYFYWYRQILGQKVEFLVSFYNNEISEKSEIFDDQFSVERPDGSNFTLKIRSTKLEDSAMYFCASSAPRVYSYSEQFFGPGTRLTVL.

J is TRBJ1-6 and V is TRBV15; no clear D. Germline-derived CDR1 and CDR2 are LNHNV and YYDKDF (reference sequence). There are 14 residues in the CDR3. The ends were cut back, 0 bases at V and 10 bases at J, with 10 bases in the middle. CDR3 sequence reads: CATSRETDRSPLHF. In DNA, the CDR3 is TGTGCCACCAGCAGAGAAACAGACCGGTCACCCCTCCACTTT.

The rearrangement joins TRBV20-1 to TRBJ1-1, with a weak D call TRBD1 (5 bases). Germline CDR1 and CDR2: DFQATT and SNEGSKA (reference sequence). Between the trimmed V and J ends, which lost 5 bases and 5 bases, there was a span of 18 bases. This CDR3 contains 14 residues. The CDR3 DNA sequence: TGCAGTGCTCCCAGTGGGGCGAGGAGGACTGAAGCTTTCTTT. Residues: CSAPSGARRTEAFF.

This clonotype has more than one count but fewer than ten. The chain carries TRBV3-1 and TRBJ1-2, with 9 bases fitting TRBD1. V lost 3 bases to trimming and J lost 4 bases; unmatched junction nucleotides: 9. Looked up from germline, CDR1 is LGHDT and CDR2 is YNNKEL (reference sequence). The CDR3 extends over 16 amino acids. For the CDR3, the DNA is TGTGCCAGCAGCCATACCACAGGGGGCAGGAGCTATGGCTACACCTTC. Protein product: CASSHTTGGRSYGYTF.

This clonotype was detected only a few times. The chain has TRBV5-1 and TRBJ2-1; D is undetermined. CDR1 and CDR2 from the germline V gene are SGHRS and YFSETQ. Trimming removed 4 bases from V and 9 bases from J, with 14 bases in between. The CDR3 runs 13 residues. The CDR3 protein is CASSEPRSGEQFF. CDR3 in DNA: TGCGCCAGCAGCGAACCCCGGAGTGGTGAGCAGTTCTTC.

V is TRBV3-1 and J is TRBJ2-1; TRBD2 matches at 7 bases. The CDR3 is made up of 16 amino acids. The V segment lost 6 bases and the J segment 0 bases; nucleotides outside the gene matches: 8. CDR1 LGHDT and CDR2 YNNKEL come from the germline V gene (reference sequence). The CDR3 sequence is CASRFAGGSSYNEQFF. For the CDR3, the DNA is TGTGCCAGCAGGTTCGCCGGGGGGAGCTCCTACAATGAGCAGTTCTTC.

V gene TRBV28 combines with J gene TRBJ2-7; a weak D match, TRBD1 (6 bases). V lost 5 bases and J lost 7, with 12 bases in between. CDR3 length: 12 amino acids. Germline assignment: CDR1 MDHEN and CDR2 SYDVKM. The CDR3 nucleotides read TGTGCCAGCAGTCACCAGGGGTGGGAGCAGTACTTC. Translated, it gives CASSHQGWEQYF. The entire variable domain, with the rest obtained from reference TRBV28 and TRBJ2-7, is as follows: DVKVTQSSRYLVKRTGEKVFLECVQDMDHENMFWYRQDPGLGLRLIYFSYDVKMKEKGDIPEGYSVSREKKERFSLILESASTNQTSMYLCASSHQGWEQYFGPGTRLTVT.

This clonotype was recorded once. The V call is TRBV7-9, the J call TRBJ2-3; D perhaps matches TRBD2 (6 bases). Germline assignment: CDR1 SEHNR and CDR2 FQNEAQ (reference sequence). The CDR3 loop spans 14 amino acids. The V end lost 5 bases, the J end lost 6 bases, and 15 bases lay between the germline ends. CDR3 coding DNA: TGTGCCAGCAGCATTACTAGCCTAAGTGATACGCAGTATTTT. It is translated as CASSITSLSDTQYF.

The rearrangement joins TRBV29-1 to TRBJ2-5; 11 nucleotides align to TRBD1. This CDR3 comprises 12 residues. V was clipped by 6 bases and J by 5 bases; unmatched bases: 2. CDR1 SQVTM and CDR2 ANQGSEA come from the germline V gene. In DNA form, the CDR3 reads TGCAGCGTGAGGACAGGGGGCGAGACCCAGTACTTC. It specifies CSVRTGGETQYF.

This chain connects TRBV7-2 to TRBJ2-6; D not resolved. The V gene lost 9 bases and the J gene lost 0 bases, with 9 bases spanning the gap. CDR1 SGHTA and CDR2 FQGNSA come from the germline V gene. This CDR3 has 14 amino acids. The CDR3 loop is CASFRNSGANVLTF. The CDR3, as DNA: TGTGCCAGTTTCCGGAACTCTGGGGCCAACGTCCTGACTTTC.

The gene calls are TRBV10-3 and TRBJ2-5, with no clear D. The DNA end is more similar to TRBJ2-7, so the J call may be wrong. Germline V CDR1 and CDR2: ENHRY, SYGVKD. The CDR3 covers 12 residues. This chain's CDR3 is CAISETASEQYF. The CDR3 coding sequence is TGTGCCATCAGTGAGACTGCAAGCGAGCAGTACTTC.

The V gene is TRBV9, the J gene TRBJ2-1, with 15 bases matching TRBD2. V dropped 4 bases and J dropped 5; count of bases not matched to a gene: 7. The CDR3 has 17 amino acids. Germline V lookup: CDR1 SGDLS, CDR2 YYNGEE. CDR3 bases: TGTGCCAGCAGCCCACGGACTAGCGGGGGGGGGGACAATGAGCAGTTCTTC. It codes for CASSPRTSGGGDNEQFF.

This clonotype was seen repeatedly, ten times or more. The chain uses TRBV3-1 and TRBJ2-7; D gene uncertain. Germline V gives CDR1 LGHDT, CDR2 YNNKEL (reference sequence). Deletions cut 4 bases from V and 10 bases from J, with 20 bases between. This CDR3 contains 14 residues. The CDR3 spells CASSLDRATRFQYF. The CDR3 DNA is TGTGCCAGCAGCCTAGACCGGGCTACCCGGTTCCAGTACTTC.

The rearrangement uses TRBV10-3 and TRBJ2-3; D is possibly TRBD1 or TRBD2 (5 bases each). This CDR3 is built from 13 residues. Germline V gene data show CDR1 as ENHRY and CDR2 as SYGVKD. V lost 10 bases to trimming and J lost 2 bases, with 13 bases between them. The CDR3 DNA sequence: TGTGCCAGCCGGGACGGCACCACAGATACGCAGTATTTT. This translates into CASRDGTTDTQYF.

This chain links TRBV3-1 with TRBJ1-4; TRBD1 is a possible D gene (6 bases). Between the trimmed V and J ends, which lost 1 base and 3 bases, there was a span of 9 bases. This CDR3 contains 15 residues. Germline V lookup: CDR1 LGHDT, CDR2 YNNKEL (reference sequence). CDR3 sequence reads: CASSQGQGPNEKLFF. The CDR3 coding sequence is TGTGCCAGCAGCCAAGGGCAGGGGCCTAATGAAAAACTGTTTTTT.

The chain couples TRBV14 to TRBJ1-1, with D uncertain. CDR3 length: 16 amino acids. Between the trimmed V and J ends, which lost 4 bases and 3 bases, there was a span of 18 bases. From germline, CDR1 is SGHDN and CDR2 FVKESK. The CDR3 DNA reads as TGTGCCAGCAGCCCCCCTGTGAGAGGTTGGGACACTGAAGCTTTCTTT. It translates to CASSPPVRGWDTEAFF.

The chain carries TRBV13 and TRBJ1-2; a weak D match, TRBD1 (5 bases). This CDR3 comprises 12 residues. Trimming took off 4 bases at V and 4 bases at J, with 7 bases between the two ends. In germline, CDR1 is PRHDT, CDR2 FYEKMQ (reference sequence). The DNA of the CDR3 is TGTGCCAGCAGCTCGGACATCTATGGCTACACCTTC. Its protein product is CASSSDIYGYTF.

V and J are TRBV12-3 or TRBV12-4 and TRBJ2-3; unclear D gene. With 5 bases removed from V and 6 bases from J, the gap between germline ends came to 9 bases. The CDR3 has 12 amino acids. DNA for the CDR3: TGTGCCAGCAGTATCTTCAGGGATACGCAGTATTTT. Translated: CASSIFRDTQYF.